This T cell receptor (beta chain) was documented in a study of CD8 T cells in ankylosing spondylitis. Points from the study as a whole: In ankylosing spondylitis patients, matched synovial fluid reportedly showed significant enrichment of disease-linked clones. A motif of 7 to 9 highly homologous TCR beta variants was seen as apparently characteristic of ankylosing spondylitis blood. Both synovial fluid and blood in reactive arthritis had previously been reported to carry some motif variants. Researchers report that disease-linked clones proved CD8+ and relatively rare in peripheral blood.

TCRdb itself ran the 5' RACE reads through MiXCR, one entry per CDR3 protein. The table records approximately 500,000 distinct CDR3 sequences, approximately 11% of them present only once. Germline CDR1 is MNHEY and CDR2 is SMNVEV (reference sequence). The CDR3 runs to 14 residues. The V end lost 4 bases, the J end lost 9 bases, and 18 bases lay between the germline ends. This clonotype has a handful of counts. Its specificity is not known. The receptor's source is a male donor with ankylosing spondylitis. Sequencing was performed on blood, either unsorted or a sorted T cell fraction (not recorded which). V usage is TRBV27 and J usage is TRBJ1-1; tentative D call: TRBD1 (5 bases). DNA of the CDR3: TGTGCCAGCAGTTCTGAGGGACTGGGGAGGAAAGCTTTCTTT. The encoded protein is CASSSEGLGRKAFF.